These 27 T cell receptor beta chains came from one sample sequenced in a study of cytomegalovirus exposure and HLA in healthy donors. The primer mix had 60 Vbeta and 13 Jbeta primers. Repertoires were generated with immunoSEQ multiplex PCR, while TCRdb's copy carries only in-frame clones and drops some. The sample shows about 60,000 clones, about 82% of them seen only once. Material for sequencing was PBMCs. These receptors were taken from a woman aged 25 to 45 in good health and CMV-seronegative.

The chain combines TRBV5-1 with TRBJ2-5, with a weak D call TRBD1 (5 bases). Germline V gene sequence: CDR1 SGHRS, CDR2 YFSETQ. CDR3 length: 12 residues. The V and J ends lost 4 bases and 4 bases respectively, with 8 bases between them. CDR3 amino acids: CASSQGSETQYF. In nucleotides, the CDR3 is TGCGCCAGCAGCCAGGGATCAGAGACCCAGTACTTC.

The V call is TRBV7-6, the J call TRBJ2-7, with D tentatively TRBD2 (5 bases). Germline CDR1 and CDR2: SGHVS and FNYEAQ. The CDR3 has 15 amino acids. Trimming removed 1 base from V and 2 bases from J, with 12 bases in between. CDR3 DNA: TGTGCCAGCAGCTTAGGAGGGATAACAACCTACGAGCAGTACTTC. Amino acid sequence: CASSLGGITTYEQYF.

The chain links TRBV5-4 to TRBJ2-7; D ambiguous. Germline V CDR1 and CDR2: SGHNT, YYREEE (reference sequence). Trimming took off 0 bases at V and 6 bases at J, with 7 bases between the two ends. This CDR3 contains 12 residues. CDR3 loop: CASSLGSGEQYF. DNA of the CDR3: TGTGCCAGCAGCTTGGGCAGTGGCGAGCAGTACTTC. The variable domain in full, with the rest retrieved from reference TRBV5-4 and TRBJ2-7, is ETGVTQSPTHLIKTRGQQVTLRCSSQSGHNTVSWYQQALGQGPQFIFQYYREEENGRGNFPPRFSGLQFPNYSSELNVNALELDDSALYLCASSLGSGEQYFGPGTRLTVT.

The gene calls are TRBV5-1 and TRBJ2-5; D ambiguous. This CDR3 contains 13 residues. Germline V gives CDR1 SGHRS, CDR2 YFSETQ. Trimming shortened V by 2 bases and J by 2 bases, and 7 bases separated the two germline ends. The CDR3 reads CASSFVFQETQYF. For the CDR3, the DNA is TGCGCCAGCAGCTTCGTCTTTCAAGAGACCCAGTACTTC.

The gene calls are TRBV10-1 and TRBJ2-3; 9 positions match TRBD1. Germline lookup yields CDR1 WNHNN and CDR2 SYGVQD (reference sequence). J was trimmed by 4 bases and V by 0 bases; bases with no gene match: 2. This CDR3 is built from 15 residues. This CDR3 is CASSESRTGADTQYF. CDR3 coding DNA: TGCGCCAGCAGTGAGTCAAGGACAGGGGCAGATACGCAGTATTTT.

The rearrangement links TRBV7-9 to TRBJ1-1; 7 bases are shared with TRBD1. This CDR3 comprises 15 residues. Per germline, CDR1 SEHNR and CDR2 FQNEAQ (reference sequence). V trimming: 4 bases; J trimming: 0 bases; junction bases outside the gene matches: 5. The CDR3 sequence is CASSSSGQMNTEAFF. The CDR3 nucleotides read TGTGCCAGCAGCTCCTCGGGACAGATGAACACTGAAGCTTTCTTT.

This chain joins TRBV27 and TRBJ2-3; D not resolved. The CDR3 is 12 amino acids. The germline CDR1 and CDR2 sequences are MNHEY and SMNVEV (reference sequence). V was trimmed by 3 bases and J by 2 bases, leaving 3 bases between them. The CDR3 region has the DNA TGTGCCAGCAGTTTCAACACAGATACGCAGTATTTT. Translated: CASSFNTDTQYF.

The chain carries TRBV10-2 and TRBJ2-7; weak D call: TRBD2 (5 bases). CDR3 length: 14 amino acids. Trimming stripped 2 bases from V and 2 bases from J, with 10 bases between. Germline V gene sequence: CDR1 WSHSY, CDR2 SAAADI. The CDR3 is CASSERDFPYEQYF. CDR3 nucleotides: TGCGCCAGCAGTGAGCGGGATTTCCCCTACGAGCAGTACTTC.

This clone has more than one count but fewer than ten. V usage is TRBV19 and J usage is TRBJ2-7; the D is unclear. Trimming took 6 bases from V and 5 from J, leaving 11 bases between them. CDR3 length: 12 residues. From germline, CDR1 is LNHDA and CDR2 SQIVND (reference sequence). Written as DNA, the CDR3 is TGTGCCAGTAGCCAGTCCACCAACGAGCAGTACTTC. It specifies CASSQSTNEQYF.

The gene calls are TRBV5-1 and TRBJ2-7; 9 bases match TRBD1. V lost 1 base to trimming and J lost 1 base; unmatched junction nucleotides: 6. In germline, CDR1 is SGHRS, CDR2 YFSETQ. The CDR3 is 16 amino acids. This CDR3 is CASSLSSGQGSYEQYF. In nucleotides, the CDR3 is TGCGCCAGCAGCTTGTCGTCGGGACAGGGTTCCTACGAGCAGTACTTC.

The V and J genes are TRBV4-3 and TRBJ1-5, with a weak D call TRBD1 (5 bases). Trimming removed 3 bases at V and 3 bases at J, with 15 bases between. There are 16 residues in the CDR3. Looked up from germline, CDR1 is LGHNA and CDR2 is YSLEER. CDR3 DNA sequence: TGCGCCAGCAGCCAGCACCGGGACTTTTCCAATCAGCCCCAGCATTTT. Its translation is CASSQHRDFSNQPQHF.

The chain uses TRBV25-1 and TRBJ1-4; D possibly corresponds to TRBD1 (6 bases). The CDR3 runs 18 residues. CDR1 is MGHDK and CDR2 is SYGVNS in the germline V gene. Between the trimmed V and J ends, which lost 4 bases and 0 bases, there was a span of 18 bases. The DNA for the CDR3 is TGTGCCAGCAGTGCTAGTTCGGGACAACTCGCAACTAATGAAAAACTGTTTTTT. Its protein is CASSASSGQLATNEKLFF.

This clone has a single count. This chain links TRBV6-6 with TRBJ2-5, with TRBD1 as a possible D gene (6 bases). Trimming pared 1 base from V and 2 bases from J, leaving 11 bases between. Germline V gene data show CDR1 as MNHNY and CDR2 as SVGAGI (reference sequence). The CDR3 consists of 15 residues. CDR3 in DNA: TGTGCCAGCAGTTACTTCGCAGGACAGCAAGAGACCCAGTACTTC. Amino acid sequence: CASSYFAGQQETQYF.

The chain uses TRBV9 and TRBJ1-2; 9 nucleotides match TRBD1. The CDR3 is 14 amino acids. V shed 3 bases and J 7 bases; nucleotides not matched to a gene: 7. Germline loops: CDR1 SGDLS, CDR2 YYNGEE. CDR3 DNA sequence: TGTGCCAGCAGCGCGTTGGGACAGGGATCTGGCTACACCTTC. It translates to CASSALGQGSGYTF.

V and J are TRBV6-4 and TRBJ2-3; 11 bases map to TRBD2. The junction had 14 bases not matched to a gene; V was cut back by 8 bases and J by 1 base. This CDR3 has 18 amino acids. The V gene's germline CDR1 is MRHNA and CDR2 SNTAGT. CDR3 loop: CASSHGTSGGGGTDTQYF. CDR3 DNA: TGTGCCAGCTCCCATGGGACTAGCGGTGGTGGGGGCACAGATACGCAGTATTTT.

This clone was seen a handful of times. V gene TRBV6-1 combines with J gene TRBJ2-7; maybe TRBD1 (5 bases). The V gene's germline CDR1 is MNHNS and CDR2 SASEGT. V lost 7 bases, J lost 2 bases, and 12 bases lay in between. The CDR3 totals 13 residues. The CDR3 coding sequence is TGTGCCAGCAATTTACAGGCAGCCTACGAGCAGTACTTC. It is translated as CASNLQAAYEQYF.

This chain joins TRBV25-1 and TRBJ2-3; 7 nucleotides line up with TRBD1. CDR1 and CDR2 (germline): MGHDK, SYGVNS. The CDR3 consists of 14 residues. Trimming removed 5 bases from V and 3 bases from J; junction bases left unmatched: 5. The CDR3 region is CASSRGRGTDTQYF. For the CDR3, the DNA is TGTGCCAGCAGTCGGGGCAGGGGGACAGATACGCAGTATTTT.

CDR3 in DNA: TGTGCCTGGAGTGTAGGACTCTCGGGATACAATGAGCAGTTCTTC. Amino acid sequence: CAWSVGLSGYNEQFF. The chain couples TRBV30 to TRBJ2-1, with D perhaps matching TRBD2 (5 bases). Germline CDR1 GTSNPN, CDR2 SVGIG (reference sequence). Trimming left V 0 bases short and J 4 bases short, with 13 bases between. This CDR3 spans 15 amino acids. Complete variable domain (other parts from reference TRBV30 and TRBJ2-1): SQTIHQWPATLVQPVGSPLSLECTVEGTSNPNLYWYRQAAGRGLQLLFYSVGIGQISSEVPQNLSASRPQDRQFILSSKKLLLSDSGFYLCAWSVGLSGYNEQFFGPGTRLTVL.

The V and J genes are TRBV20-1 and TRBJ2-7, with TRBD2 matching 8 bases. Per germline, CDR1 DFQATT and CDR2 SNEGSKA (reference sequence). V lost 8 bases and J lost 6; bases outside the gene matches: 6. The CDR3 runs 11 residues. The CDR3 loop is CSSGRGGEQYF. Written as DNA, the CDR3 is TGCAGTTCGGGTCGGGGGGGCGAGCAGTACTTC.

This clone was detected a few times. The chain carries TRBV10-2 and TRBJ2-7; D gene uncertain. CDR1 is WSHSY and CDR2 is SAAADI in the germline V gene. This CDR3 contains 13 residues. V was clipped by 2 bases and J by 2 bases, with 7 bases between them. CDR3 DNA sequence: TGCGCCAGCAGTGAGCGTCAGGCCTACGAGCAGTACTTC. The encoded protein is CASSERQAYEQYF.

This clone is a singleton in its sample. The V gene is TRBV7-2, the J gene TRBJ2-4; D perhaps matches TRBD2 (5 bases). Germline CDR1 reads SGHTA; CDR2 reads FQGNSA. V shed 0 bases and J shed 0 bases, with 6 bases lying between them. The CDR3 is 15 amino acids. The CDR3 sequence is CASSLAGLAKNIQYF. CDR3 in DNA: TGTGCCAGCAGCTTAGCAGGACTAGCCAAAAACATTCAGTACTTC. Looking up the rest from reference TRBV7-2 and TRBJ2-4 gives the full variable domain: GAGVSQSPSNKVTEKGKDVELRCDPISGHTALYWYRQSLGQGLEFLIYFQGNSAPDKSGLPSDRFSAERTGGSVSTLTIQRTQQEDSAVYLCASSLAGLAKNIQYFGAGTRLSVL.

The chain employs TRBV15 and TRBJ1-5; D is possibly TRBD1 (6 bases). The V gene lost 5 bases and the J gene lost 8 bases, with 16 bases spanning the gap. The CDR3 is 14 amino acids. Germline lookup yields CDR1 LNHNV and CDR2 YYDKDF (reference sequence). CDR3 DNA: TGTGCCACCAGCGTGGGGACAACCCCGGAGCCCCAGCATTTT. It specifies CATSVGTTPEPQHF.

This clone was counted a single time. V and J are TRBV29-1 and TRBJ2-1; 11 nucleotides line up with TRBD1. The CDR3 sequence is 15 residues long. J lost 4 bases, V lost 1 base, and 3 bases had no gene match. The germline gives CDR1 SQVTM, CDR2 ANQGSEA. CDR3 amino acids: CSVEVGTGGYNEQFF. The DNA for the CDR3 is TGCAGCGTTGAAGTCGGGACAGGGGGGTACAATGAGCAGTTCTTC.

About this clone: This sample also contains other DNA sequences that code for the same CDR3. The CDR3 spells CAWRLNTEAFF. Here the CDR3 DNA reads TGTGCCTGGAGACTTAACACTGAAGCTTTCTTT. The chain combines TRBV30 with TRBJ1-1; D is unclear. V dropped 3 bases and J dropped 2 bases, with 4 bases sitting between them. The V gene's germline CDR1 is GTSNPN and CDR2 SVGIG (reference sequence). The CDR3 runs 11 residues.

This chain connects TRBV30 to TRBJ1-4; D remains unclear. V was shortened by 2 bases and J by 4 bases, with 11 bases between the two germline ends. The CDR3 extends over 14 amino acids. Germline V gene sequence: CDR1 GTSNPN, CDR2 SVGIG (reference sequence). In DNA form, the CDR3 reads TGTGCCTGGAGTCGTAGGAGGGATAATGAAAAACTGTTTTTT. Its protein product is CAWSRRRDNEKLFF.

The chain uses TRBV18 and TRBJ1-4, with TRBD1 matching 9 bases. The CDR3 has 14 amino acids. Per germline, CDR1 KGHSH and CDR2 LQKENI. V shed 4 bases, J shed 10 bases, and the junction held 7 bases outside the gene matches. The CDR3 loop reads CASSRDRDSGKLFF. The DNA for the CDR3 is TGTGCCAGCTCACGGGACAGGGATTCAGGAAAACTGTTTTTT. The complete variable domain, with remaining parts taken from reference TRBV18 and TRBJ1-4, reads NAGVMQNPRHLVRRRGQEARLRCSPMKGHSHVYWYRQLPEEGLKFMVYLQKENIIDESGMPKERFSAEFPKEGPSILRIQQVVRGDSAAYFCASSRDRDSGKLFFGSGTQLSVL.

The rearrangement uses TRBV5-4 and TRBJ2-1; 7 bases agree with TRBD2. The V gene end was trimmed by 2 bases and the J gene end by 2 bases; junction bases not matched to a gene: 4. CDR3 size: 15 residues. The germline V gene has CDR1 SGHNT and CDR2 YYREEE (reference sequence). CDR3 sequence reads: CASSLSGVPYNEQFF. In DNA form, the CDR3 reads TGTGCCAGCAGCTTAAGCGGGGTCCCCTACAATGAGCAGTTCTTC.